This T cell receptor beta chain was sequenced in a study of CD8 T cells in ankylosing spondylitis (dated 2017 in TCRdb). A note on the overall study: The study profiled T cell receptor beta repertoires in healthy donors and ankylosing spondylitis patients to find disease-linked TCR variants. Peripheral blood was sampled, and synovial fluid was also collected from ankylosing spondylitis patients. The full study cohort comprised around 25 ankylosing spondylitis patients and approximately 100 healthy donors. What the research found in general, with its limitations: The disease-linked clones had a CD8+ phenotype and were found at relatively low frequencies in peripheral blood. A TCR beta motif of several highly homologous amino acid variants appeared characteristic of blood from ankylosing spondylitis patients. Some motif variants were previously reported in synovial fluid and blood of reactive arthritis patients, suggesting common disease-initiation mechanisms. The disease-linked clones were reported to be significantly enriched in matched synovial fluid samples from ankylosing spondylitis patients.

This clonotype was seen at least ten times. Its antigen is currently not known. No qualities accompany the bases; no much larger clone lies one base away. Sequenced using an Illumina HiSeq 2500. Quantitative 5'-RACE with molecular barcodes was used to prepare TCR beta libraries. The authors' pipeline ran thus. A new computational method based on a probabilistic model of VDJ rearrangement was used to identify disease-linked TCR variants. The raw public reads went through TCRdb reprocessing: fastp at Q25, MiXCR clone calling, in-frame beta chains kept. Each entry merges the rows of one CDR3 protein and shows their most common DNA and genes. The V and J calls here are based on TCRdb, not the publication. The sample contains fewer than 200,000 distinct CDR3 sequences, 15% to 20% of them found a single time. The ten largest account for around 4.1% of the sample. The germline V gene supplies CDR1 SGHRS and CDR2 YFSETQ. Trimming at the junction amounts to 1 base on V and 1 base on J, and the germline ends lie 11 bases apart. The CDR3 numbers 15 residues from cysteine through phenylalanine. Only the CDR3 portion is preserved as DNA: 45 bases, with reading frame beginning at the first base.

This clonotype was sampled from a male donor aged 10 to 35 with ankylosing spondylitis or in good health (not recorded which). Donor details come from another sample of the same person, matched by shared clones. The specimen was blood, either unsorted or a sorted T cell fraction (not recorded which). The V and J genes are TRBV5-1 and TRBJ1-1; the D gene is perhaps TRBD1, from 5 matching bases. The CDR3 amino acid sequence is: CASSLLGTENTEAFF. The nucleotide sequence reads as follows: TGCGCCAGCAGCTTGTTGGGGACGGAGAACACTGAAGCTTTCTTT. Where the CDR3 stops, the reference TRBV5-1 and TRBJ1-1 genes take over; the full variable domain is KAGVTQTPRYLIKTRGQQVTLSCSPISGHRSVSWYQQTPGQGLQFLFEYFSETQRNKGNFPGRFSGRQFSNSRSEMNVSTLELGDSALYLCASSLLGTENTEAFFGQGTRLTVV.